This TCR beta chain emerged from a study of blood T cell repertoires in COVID-19. Here immunoSEQ multiplex PCR was the method, and the copy in TCRdb shows in-frame clones only, minus some. Of over 250,000 clones in the sample, 90% are singletons; the top ten hold roughly 2.6%. The CDR3 extends over 16 amino acids. The germline gives CDR1 LNHDA, CDR2 SQIVND (reference sequence). With 4 bases removed from V and 0 bases from J, the gap between germline ends came to 13 bases. The chain joins TRBV19 to TRBJ2-1; maybe TRBD1 (5 bases). Sequencing was performed on PBMCs or T cells enriched from blood (not recorded which). This TCR was sampled from a man in his 60s who had recovered from COVID-19. The CDR3 nucleotides are TGTGCCAGTAGTACAGCACAGGTCCGCTCCTACAATGAGCAGTTCTTC. Protein product: CASSTAQVRSYNEQFF.